The following is a T cell receptor (beta chain) sequence with its context. As the template, RNA transcripts were used to amplify TCR beta CDR3 regions. A first-round RT-PCR used HTBI primers, followed by a second-round multiplex PCR. TCRdb itself ran the multiplex PCR reads through MiXCR, one entry per CDR3 protein. This table holds 650,000 to 800,000 distinct CDR3 sequences, 35% to 45% found once. The germline V gene has CDR1 SNHLY and CDR2 FYNNEI. The CDR3 has 14 amino acids. V was pared by 6 bases and J by 2 bases, with 13 bases between. The data originate from a study of Graves' ophthalmopathy and Graves' hyperthyroidism.

The sequencing input was peripheral blood. This clonotype was obtained from an adult man with Graves' ophthalmopathy. The gene calls are TRBV2 and TRBJ2-5; D unresolved. The CDR3 loop reads CASRSLANQETQYF. The CDR3 DNA reads TGTGCCAGCAGAAGTTTGGCAAATCAAGAGACCCAGTACTTC.